Described below is a single T cell receptor (beta chain) sequence and its context. This entry comes from a study of blood T cell repertoires in COVID-19. Turning to the study itself: Samples representing acute and convalescent COVID-19 were sourced from the United States, Italy and Spain. Sources were T cells, B-cell-depleted T cells, or PBMCs; the material itself was cDNA or gDNA.

Study processing details: Estimation of nucleated cell counts was performed using reference gene primer amplification. Some clones are missing from TCRdb's copy, which holds only in-frame ones; the method was immunoSEQ multiplex PCR. V, J and clone size are those of that table, while D and trimming were read from the DNA. The sample includes roughly 270,000 clones, approximately 86% of them seen just once. Germline CDR1 LNHNV, CDR2 YYDKDF (reference sequence). V shed 8 bases, J shed 2 bases, and the junction held 9 bases outside the gene matches. This CDR3 comprises 15 residues. The sample comprised peripheral blood. V and J are TRBV15 and TRBJ2-5, with TRBD2 identical over 9 bases. The clonotype originates from a man aged 18-30 years with active or convalescent COVID-19. CDR3 in DNA: TGTGCCACCTGTTTACTAGCGGGCACACAAGAGACCCAGTACTTC. Translating gives CATCLLAGTQETQYF.